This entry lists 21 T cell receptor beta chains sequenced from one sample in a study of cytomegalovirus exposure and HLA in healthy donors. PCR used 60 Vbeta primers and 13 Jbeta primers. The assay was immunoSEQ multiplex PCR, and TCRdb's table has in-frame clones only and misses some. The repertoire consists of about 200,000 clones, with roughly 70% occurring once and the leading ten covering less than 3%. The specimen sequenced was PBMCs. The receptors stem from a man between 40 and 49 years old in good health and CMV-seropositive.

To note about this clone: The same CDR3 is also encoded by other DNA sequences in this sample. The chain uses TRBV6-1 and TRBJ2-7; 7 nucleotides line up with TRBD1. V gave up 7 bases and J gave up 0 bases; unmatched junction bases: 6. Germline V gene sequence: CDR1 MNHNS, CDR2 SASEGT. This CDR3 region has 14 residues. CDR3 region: CASTPGTASYEQYF. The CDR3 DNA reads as TGTGCCAGCACCCCTGGGACAGCCTCCTACGAGCAGTACTTC.

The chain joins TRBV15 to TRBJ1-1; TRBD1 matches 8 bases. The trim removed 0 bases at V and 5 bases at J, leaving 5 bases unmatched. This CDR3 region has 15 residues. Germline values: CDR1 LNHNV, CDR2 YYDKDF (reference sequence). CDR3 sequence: CATSRDGQGATEAFF. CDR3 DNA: TGTGCCACCAGCAGAGACGGACAGGGAGCTACTGAAGCTTTCTTT.

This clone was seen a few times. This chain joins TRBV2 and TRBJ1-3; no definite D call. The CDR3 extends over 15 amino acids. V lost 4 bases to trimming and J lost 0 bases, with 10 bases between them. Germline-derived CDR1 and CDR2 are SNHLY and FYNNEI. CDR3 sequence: CASSVKSSSGNTIYF. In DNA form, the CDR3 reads TGTGCCAGCAGTGTCAAGTCGAGCTCTGGAAACACCATATATTTT.

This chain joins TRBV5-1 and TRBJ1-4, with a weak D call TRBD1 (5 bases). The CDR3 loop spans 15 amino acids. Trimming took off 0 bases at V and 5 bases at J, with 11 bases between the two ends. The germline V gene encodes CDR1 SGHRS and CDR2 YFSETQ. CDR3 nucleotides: TGCGCCAGCAGCTTGGGCGACAGAACCAATGAAAAACTGTTTTTT. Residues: CASSLGDRTNEKLFF.

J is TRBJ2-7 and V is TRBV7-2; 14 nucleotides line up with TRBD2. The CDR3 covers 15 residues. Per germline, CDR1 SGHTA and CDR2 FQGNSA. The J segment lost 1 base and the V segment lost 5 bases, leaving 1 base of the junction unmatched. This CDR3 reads CASSRTSGGSYEQYF. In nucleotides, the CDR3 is TGTGCCAGCAGCCGGACTAGCGGGGGGTCCTACGAGCAGTACTTC. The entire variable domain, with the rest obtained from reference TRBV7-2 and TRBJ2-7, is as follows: GAGVSQSPSNKVTEKGKDVELRCDPISGHTALYWYRQSLGQGLEFLIYFQGNSAPDKSGLPSDRFSAERTGGSVSTLTIQRTQQEDSAVYLCASSRTSGGSYEQYFGPGTRLTVT.

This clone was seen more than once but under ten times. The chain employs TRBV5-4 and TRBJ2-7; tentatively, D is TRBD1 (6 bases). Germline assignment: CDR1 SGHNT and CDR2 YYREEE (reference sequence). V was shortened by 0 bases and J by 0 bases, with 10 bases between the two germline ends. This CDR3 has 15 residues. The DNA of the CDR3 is TGTGCCAGCAGCTTGGCCAGGGGAAGCTCCTACGAGCAGTACTTC. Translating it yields CASSLARGSSYEQYF.

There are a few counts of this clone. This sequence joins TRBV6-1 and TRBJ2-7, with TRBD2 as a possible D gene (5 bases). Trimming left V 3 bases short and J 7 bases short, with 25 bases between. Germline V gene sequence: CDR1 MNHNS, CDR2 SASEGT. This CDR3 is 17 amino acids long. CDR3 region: CASSDGFGKRVSGEQYF. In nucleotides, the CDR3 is TGTGCCAGCAGTGACGGTTTTGGGAAGAGGGTATCGGGTGAGCAGTACTTC.

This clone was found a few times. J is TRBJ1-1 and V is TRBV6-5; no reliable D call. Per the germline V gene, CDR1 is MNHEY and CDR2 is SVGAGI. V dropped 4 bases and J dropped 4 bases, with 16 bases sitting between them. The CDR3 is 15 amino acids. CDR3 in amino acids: CASSSLGRMATEAFF. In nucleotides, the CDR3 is TGTGCCAGCAGTTCCCTGGGCAGGATGGCCACTGAAGCTTTCTTT.

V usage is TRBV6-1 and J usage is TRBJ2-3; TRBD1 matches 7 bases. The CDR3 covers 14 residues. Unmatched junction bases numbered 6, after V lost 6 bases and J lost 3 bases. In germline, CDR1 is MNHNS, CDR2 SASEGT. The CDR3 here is CASRGQLGTDTQYF. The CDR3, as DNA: TGTGCCAGCAGGGGACAGTTGGGTACAGATACGCAGTATTTT.

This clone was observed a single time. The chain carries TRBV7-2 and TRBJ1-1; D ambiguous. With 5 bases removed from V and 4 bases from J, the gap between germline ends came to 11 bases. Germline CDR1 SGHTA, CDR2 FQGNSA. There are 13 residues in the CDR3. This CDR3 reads CASSLSVGTEAFF. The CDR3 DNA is TGTGCCAGCAGCCTCAGCGTAGGCACTGAAGCTTTCTTT.

CDR3 sequence reads: CASNSGSVGGSSYEQYF. Here the CDR3 DNA reads TGTGCCAGCAACAGTGGCAGCGTGGGGGGATCCTCCTACGAGCAGTACTTC. The chain joins TRBV28 to TRBJ2-7; tentative D call: TRBD2 (6 bases). V lost 7 bases and J 0 bases, leaving 22 bases between the germline ends. There are 17 residues in the CDR3. Germline CDR1 and CDR2: MDHEN and SYDVKM. The whole variable domain, remainder taken from reference TRBV28 and TRBJ2-7, is DVKVTQSSRYLVKRTGEKVFLECVQDMDHENMFWYRQDPGLGLRLIYFSYDVKMKEKGDIPEGYSVSREKKERFSLILESASTNQTSMYLCASNSGSVGGSSYEQYFGPGTRLTVT.

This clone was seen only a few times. The CDR3: CASSTTGQGAYGYTF. The CDR3 coding sequence is TGTGCCAGCAGCACAACCGGACAGGGAGCCTATGGCTACACCTTC. The gene calls are TRBV13 and TRBJ1-2; 8 bases fit TRBD1. Germline V gene data show CDR1 as PRHDT and CDR2 as FYEKMQ (reference sequence). The CDR3 has 15 amino acids. J lost 4 bases, V lost 5 bases, and 9 bases had no gene match.

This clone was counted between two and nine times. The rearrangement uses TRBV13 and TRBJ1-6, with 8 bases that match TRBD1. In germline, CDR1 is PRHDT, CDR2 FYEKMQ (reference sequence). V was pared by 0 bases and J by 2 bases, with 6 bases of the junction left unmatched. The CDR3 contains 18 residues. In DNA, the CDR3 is TGTGCCAGCAGCTTAGGCAGGGGGCAAATTACCTATAATTCACCCCTCCACTTT. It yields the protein CASSLGRGQITYNSPLHF.

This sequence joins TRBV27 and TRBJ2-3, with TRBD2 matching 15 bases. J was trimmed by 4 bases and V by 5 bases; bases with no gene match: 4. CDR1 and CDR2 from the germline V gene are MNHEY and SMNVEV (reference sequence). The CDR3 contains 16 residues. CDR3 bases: TGTGCCAGCAGTCGGACTAGCGGGGGGGCAGCAGATACGCAGTATTTT. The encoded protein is CASSRTSGGAADTQYF.

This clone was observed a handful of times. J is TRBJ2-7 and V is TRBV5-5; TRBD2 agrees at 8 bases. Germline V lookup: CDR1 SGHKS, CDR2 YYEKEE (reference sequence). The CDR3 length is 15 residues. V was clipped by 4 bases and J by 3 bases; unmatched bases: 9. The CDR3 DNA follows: TGTGCCAGCAGCACCGCGACTAGCGCCTTCTACGAGCAGTACTTC. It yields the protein CASSTATSAFYEQYF.

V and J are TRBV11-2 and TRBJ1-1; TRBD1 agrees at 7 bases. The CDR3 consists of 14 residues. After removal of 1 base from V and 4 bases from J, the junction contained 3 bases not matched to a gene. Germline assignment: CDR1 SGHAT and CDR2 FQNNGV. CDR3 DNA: TGTGCCAGCAGCTTAGTACAGGGGACCACTGAAGCTTTCTTT. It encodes CASSLVQGTTEAFF.

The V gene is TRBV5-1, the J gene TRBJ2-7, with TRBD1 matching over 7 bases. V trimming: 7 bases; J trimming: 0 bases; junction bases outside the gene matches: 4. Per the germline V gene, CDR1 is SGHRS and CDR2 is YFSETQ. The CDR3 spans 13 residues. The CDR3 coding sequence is TGCGCCAGCCGCAGGACAGGCTCCTACGAGCAGTACTTC. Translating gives CASRRTGSYEQYF.

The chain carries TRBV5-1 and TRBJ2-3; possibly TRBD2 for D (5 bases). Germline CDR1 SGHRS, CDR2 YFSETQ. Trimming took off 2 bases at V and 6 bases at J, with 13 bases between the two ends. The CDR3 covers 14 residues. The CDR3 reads CASSLGPSSDTQYF. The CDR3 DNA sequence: TGCGCCAGCAGCTTAGGGCCTAGCAGCGATACGCAGTATTTT.

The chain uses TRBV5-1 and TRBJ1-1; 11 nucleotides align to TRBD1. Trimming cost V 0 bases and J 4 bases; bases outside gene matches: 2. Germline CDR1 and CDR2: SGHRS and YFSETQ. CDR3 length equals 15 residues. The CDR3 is CASSLAGTGGTEAFF. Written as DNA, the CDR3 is TGCGCCAGCAGCTTGGCCGGGACAGGGGGCACTGAAGCTTTCTTT.

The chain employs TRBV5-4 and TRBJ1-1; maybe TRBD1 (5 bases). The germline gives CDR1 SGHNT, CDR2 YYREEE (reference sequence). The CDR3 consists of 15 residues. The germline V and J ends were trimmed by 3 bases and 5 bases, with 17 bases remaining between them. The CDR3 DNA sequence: TGTGCCAGCAGCTCCGATAGACAGATAAGGACTGAAGCTTTCTTT. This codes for CASSSDRQIRTEAFF.

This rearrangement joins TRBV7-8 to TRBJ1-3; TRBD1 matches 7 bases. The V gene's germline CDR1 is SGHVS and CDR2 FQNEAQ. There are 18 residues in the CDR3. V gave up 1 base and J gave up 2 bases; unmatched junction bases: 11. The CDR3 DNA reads TGTGCCAGCAGCTTAGAGTGGGTCCCAGGGGGGCCTGGAAACACCATATATTTT. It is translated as CASSLEWVPGGPGNTIYF.